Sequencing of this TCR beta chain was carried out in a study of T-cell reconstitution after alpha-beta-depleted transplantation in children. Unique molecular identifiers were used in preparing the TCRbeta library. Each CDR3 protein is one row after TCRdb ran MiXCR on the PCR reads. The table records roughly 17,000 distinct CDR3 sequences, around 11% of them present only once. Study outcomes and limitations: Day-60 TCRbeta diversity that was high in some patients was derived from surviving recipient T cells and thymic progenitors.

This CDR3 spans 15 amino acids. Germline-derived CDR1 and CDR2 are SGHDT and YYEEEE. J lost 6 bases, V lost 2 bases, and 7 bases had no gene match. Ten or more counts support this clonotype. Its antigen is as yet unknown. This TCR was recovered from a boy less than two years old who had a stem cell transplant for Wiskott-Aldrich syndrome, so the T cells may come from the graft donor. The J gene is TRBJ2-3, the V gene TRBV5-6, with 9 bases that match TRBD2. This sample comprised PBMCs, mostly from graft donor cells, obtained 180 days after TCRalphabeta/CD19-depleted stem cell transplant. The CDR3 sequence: CASSFRGLAADTQYF. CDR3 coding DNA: TGTGCCAGCAGCTTCCGGGGACTAGCAGCTGATACGCAGTATTTT. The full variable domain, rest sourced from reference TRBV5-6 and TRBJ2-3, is DAGVTQSPTHLIKTRGQQVTLRCSPKSGHDTVSWYQQALGQGPQFIFQYYEEEERQRGNFPDRFSGHQFPNYSSELNVNALLLGDSALYLCASSFRGLAADTQYFGPGTRLTVL.